This entry lists 15 T cell receptor beta chains sequenced from one sample in a study of preoperative IRX-2 immunotherapy in early breast cancer. This table comes from immunoSEQ multiplex PCR, and its TCRdb copy is limited to in-frame clones, with some not included. The sample has roughly 34,000 clones; roughly 86% are singletons. Described treatment: preoperative locoregional IRX-2 cytokine immunotherapy. The specimen was tumor tissue, collected after IRX-2 immunotherapy. The receptors were sampled from a human donor with breast cancer.

The chain joins TRBV14 to TRBJ2-3; tentatively, D is TRBD2 (6 bases). Germline V CDR1 and CDR2: SGHDN, FVKESK. Trimming took 6 bases from V and 3 from J, leaving 10 bases between them. The CDR3 spans 13 residues. The DNA for the CDR3 is TGTGCCAGCAGAACTCGGGGGACAGATACGCAGTATTTT. Protein sequence: CASRTRGTDTQYF. Full variable domain (remainder filled in from reference TRBV14 and TRBJ2-3): EAGVTQFPSHSVIEKGQTVTLRCDPISGHDNLYWYRRVMGKEIKFLLHFVKESKQDESGMPNNRFLAERTGGTYSTLKVQPAELEDSGVYFCASRTRGTDTQYFGPGTRLTVL.

The chain joins TRBV6-7 to TRBJ1-6, with D perhaps matching TRBD1 (5 bases). TRBV6-7 is recorded as an ORF, its role being uncertain. Trimming shortened V by 5 bases and J by 10 bases, and 12 bases separated the two germline ends. CDR3 length: 13 amino acids. In nucleotides, the CDR3 is TGTGCCAGCAGTGAAAGGAGGGGATCACCCCTCCACTTT. This codes for CASSERRGSPLHF.

V is TRBV6-8 and J is TRBJ2-7, with D possibly matching TRBD2 (5 bases). The CDR3 runs 15 residues. The ends were cut back, 5 bases at V and 2 bases at J, with 16 bases in the middle. Germline CDR1 reads MNHGY; CDR2 reads SAAAGT. The CDR3 DNA follows: TGTGCCAGCAGTGTCGAGGGCATCGGGGCCTACGAGCAGTACGTC. Protein sequence: CASSVEGIGAYEQYV.

J is TRBJ2-7 and V is TRBV19, with D maybe TRBD1 (6 bases). Trimming cost V 4 bases and J 2 bases, with 9 bases left between them. From germline, CDR1 is LNHDA and CDR2 SQIVND (reference sequence). The CDR3 has 13 residues. CDR3 loop: CASSRTDTYEQYF. The CDR3 DNA follows: TGTGCCAGTAGTAGGACAGATACCTACGAGCAGTACTTC. The variable domain in full, completed from reference TRBV19 and TRBJ2-7, reads DGGITQSPKYLFRKEGQNVTLSCEQNLNHDAMYWYRQDPGQGLRLIYYSQIVNDFQKGDIAEGYSVSREKKESFPLTVTSAQKNPTAFYLCASSRTDTYEQYFGPGTRLTVT.

This chain connects TRBV7-7 to TRBJ2-1, with D unresolved. This CDR3 comprises 14 residues. Germline V CDR1 and CDR2: SSHAT, FNYEAQ (reference sequence). V shed 3 bases and J shed 0 bases, with 6 bases lying between them. DNA of the CDR3: TGTGCCAGCAGCTTGCGGAGCTCCTACAATGAGCAGTTCTTC. It yields the protein CASSLRSSYNEQFF. Drawing the rest from reference TRBV7-7 and TRBJ2-1, the complete variable domain is GAGVSQSPRYKVTKRGQDVTLRCDPISSHATLYWYQQALGQGPEFLTYFNYEAQPDKSGLPSDRFSAERPEGSISTLTIQRTEQRDSAMYRCASSLRSSYNEQFFGPGTRLTVL.

The J gene is TRBJ1-4, the V gene TRBV7-1; 7 bases are shared with TRBD1. TRBV7-1 is flagged as an ORF with uncertain function. With V trimmed by 4 bases and J by 5 bases, 7 bases remained unmatched. CDR3 length: 15 amino acids. The DNA for the CDR3 is TGTGCCAGCAGCTTAATGGGACAGCTGAATGAAAAACTGTTTTTT. It is translated as CASSLMGQLNEKLFF.

A note on this clone: One end of the junction does not line up with germline, which may come from a read error. This chain uses TRBV7-1 with TRBJ2-3; 7 bases line up with TRBD1. TRBV7-1 is an ORF for which the function is uncertain. The CDR3 loop spans 15 amino acids. The CDR3 DNA reads as TGTGCCAGCAGCGTGGGACAGCCTAGCATAGATACGCAGTATTTT. Residues: CASSVGQPSIDTQYF.

This rearrangement joins TRBV6-8 to TRBJ1-1; perhaps TRBD1 as D (6 bases). Trimming pared 4 bases from V and 4 bases from J, leaving 19 bases between. The CDR3 runs to 16 residues. In germline, CDR1 is MNHGY, CDR2 SAAAGT. The CDR3 DNA reads as TGTGCCAGCAGTTTATCCCAGGGGTTTCAGGCCACTGAAGCTTTCTTT. Protein: CASSLSQGFQATEAFF.

This clone appeared a single time. The chain combines TRBV7-1 with TRBJ1-1; unclear D gene. TRBV7-1 is an open reading frame, and its role is uncertain. The CDR3 length is 13 residues. Trimming pared 5 bases from V and 5 bases from J, leaving 12 bases between. The chain's CDR3 is CASSDGTGTEAFF. CDR3 bases: TGTGCCAGCAGCGACGGAACGGGGACTGAAGCTTTCTTT.

The chain carries TRBV11-3 and TRBJ1-2, with D unclear. V was clipped by 7 bases and J by 3 bases, with 15 bases between them. The CDR3 has 14 residues. Germline assignment: CDR1 SGHNT and CDR2 YENEEA. Here the CDR3 reads CASTSRPGDYGYTF. The DNA for the CDR3 is TGTGCCAGCACCTCCCGACCGGGCGACTATGGCTACACCTTC.

V is TRBV19 and J is TRBJ2-3; D gene ambiguous. Looked up from germline, CDR1 is LNHDA and CDR2 is SQIVND (reference sequence). The CDR3 runs to 14 residues. V dropped 2 bases and J dropped 4 bases, with 10 bases sitting between them. The CDR3 DNA sequence: TGTGCCAGTAGTATAAAAGTCCCTCCAGATACGCAGTATTTT. Translation: CASSIKVPPDTQYF.

This clone was observed once. The chain employs TRBV14 and TRBJ2-1, with D uncertain. Trimming removed 1 base at V and 10 bases at J, with 8 bases between. The CDR3 sequence is 12 residues long. Germline V gene lookup returns CDR1 SGHDN and CDR2 FVKESK. As DNA, the CDR3 is TGTGCCAGCAGCCAAGCGACGGCCGAGCAGTTCTTC. Protein: CASSQATAEQFF.

This chain links TRBV11-3 with TRBJ2-2; unclear D gene. CDR3 length equals 14 residues. CDR1 is SGHNT and CDR2 is YENEEA in the germline V gene. V was shortened by 3 bases and J by 3 bases, with 8 bases between the two germline ends. As DNA, the CDR3 is TGTGCCAGCAGCTTGGCGGCCCACACCGGGGAGCTGTTTTTT. Residues: CASSLAAHTGELFF.

CDR3 region: CARRQYSANTEAFF. DNA of the CDR3: TGTGCCAGAAGACAGTACAGCGCTAACACTGAAGCTTTCTTT. The V call is TRBV7-7, the J call TRBJ1-1; tentatively, D is TRBD1 (5 bases). Germline V CDR1 and CDR2: SSHAT, FNYEAQ (reference sequence). The CDR3 has 14 residues. The germline V and J ends were trimmed by 9 bases and 2 bases, with 16 bases remaining between them. The full variable domain, completed using reference TRBV7-7 and TRBJ1-1, is GAGVSQSPRYKVTKRGQDVTLRCDPISSHATLYWYQQALGQGPEFLTYFNYEAQPDKSGLPSDRFSAERPEGSISTLTIQRTEQRDSAMYRCARRQYSANTEAFFGQGTRLTVV.

In regard to this clone: The junction differs from germline at one of its ends, possibly a read error. J is TRBJ1-4 and V is TRBV23-1; no clear D gene. TRBV23-1 is reported as an ORF; its role is uncertain. CDR3 length: 17 amino acids. Here the CDR3 reads CASSQLVRQATNEKLFF. As DNA, the CDR3 is TGCGCCAGCAGCCAATTGGTCAGACAAGCAACTAATGAAAAACTGTTTTTT.